The source of this T cell receptor beta chain is a study of blood T cells in healthy people across ages. For the second PCR, which ran for roughly 6 to 12 cycles, a sample-barcoded 5' primer and a J-beta primer mix were used. Every molecule of cDNA carried a tag from a template-switch adaptor with 12 random nucleotides. TCRdb reprocessed the 5' RACE reads via MiXCR and lists one record per CDR3 protein. The sample lists approximately 800,000 distinct CDR3 sequences; approximately 25% were seen once. These same records also appear under a second study, on T cells of mothers and their children. As that study records: There were over 9.5 million TCR beta CDR3 reads from each mother and several million from each child. Thymic selection molds TCR recombination products alike in related and unrelated pairs.

This TCR derives from a boy between 5 and 17 years old in good health. Sequencing used blood.

CDR3 sequence reads: CASSLPGDEQFF. In DNA form, the CDR3 reads TGTGCCAGCAGTTTACCTGGCGATGAGCAGTTCTTC. The V and J genes are TRBV28 and TRBJ2-1; D call uncertain. CDR3 length equals 12 residues. From germline, CDR1 is MDHEN and CDR2 SYDVKM. Trimming removed 2 bases from V and 8 bases from J, with 7 bases in between.